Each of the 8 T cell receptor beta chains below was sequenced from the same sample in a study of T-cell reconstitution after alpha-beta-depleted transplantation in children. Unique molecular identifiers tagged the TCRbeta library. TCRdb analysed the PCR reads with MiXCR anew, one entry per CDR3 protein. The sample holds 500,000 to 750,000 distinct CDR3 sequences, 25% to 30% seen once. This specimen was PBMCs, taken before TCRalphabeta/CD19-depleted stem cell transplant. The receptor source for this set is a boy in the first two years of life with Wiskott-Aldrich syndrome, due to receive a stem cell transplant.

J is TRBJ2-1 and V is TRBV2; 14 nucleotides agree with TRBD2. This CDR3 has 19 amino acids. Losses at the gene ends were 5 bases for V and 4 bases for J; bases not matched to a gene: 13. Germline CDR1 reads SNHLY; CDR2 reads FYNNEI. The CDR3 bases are TGTGCCAGCAGTTTCGCTTCGGGACTAGCGGGAGTCTCGTACAATGAGCAGTTCTTC. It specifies CASSFASGLAGVSYNEQFF.

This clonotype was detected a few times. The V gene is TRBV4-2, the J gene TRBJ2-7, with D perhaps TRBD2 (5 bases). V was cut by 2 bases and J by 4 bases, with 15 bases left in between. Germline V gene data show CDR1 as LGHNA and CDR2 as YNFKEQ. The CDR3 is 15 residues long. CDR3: CASSQLSALGYEQYF. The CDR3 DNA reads TGTGCCAGCAGCCAACTTAGCGCTCTAGGTTACGAGCAGTACTTC.

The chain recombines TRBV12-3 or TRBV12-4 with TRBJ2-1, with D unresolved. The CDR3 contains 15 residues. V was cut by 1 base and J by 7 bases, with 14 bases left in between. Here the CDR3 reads CASSLDLGYLNEQFF. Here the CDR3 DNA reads TGTGCCAGCAGTTTAGATCTGGGCTACCTAAATGAGCAGTTCTTC.

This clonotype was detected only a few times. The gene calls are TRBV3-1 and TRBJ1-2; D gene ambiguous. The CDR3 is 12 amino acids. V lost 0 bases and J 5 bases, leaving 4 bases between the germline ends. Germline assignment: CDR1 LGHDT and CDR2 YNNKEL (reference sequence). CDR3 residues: CASSQDRYGYTF. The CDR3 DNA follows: TGTGCCAGCAGCCAAGATCGGTATGGCTACACCTTC.

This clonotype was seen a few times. The CDR3 DNA sequence: TGTGCCAGCAGTCGCCCCCAGGGATCCTACAATGAGCAGTTCTTC. Translating it yields CASSRPQGSYNEQFF. This chain connects TRBV5-4 to TRBJ2-1; weak D call: TRBD1 (5 bases). CDR1 SGHNT and CDR2 YYREEE come from the germline V gene (reference sequence). The CDR3 sequence is 15 residues long. Trimming shortened V by 5 bases and J by 1 base, and 13 bases separated the two germline ends.

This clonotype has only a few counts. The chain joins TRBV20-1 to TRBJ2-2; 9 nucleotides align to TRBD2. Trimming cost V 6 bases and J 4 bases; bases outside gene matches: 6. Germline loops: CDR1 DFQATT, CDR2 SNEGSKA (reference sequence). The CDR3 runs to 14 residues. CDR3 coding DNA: TGCAGTGCAGCGGGACTAGCAATCACCGGGGAGCTGTTTTTT. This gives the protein CSAAGLAITGELFF.

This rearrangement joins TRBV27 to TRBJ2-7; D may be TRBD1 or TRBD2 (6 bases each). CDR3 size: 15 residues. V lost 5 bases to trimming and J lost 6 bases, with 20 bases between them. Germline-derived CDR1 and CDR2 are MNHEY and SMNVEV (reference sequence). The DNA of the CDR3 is TGTGCCAGCAGTCAAACCGGGACCGGGGGCGGCGAGCAGTACTTC. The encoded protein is CASSQTGTGGGEQYF.

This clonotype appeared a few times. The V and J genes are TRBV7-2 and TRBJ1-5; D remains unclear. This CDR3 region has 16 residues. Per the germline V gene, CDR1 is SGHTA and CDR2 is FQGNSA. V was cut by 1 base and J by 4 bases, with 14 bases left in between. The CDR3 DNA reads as TGTGCCAGCAGCTTAGTTGGCAGCAAACCAAATCAGCCCCAGCATTTT. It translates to CASSLVGSKPNQPQHF.